The source of this T cell receptor (beta chain) is a study of T cells in Graves' hyperthyroidism and ophthalmopathy. Disease duration was under 3 months in the ophthalmopathy patients, who also had a Clinical Activity Score of at least 3 and a NOSPECS grade of at least 4. Diagnoses rested on clinical symptoms, serum thyroxine and TRAb, thyroid ultrasound and orbital computed tomography. The V and J ends lost 5 bases and 7 bases respectively, with 14 bases between them. Germline V gene data show CDR1 as MDHEN and CDR2 as SYDVKM. The CDR3 runs 13 residues. Regions amplified from RNA transcripts were the TCR beta CDR3 regions. When the TCR CDR3 underwent first-round RT-PCR, the HTBI primer set was used. In TCRdb, the multiplex PCR reads were re-called with MiXCR into one record per CDR3 protein. Here the sample spans 250,000 to 300,000 distinct CDR3 sequences, around 20% being singletons.

The chain links TRBV28 to TRBJ2-5; tentative D call: TRBD1 (5 bases). Sample: blood. This receptor was taken from a man between 50 and 59 years old with Graves' ophthalmopathy. CDR3 sequence: CASSPQGPGTQYF. CDR3 DNA: TGTGCCAGCAGTCCGCAGGGTCCTGGGACCCAGTACTTC.